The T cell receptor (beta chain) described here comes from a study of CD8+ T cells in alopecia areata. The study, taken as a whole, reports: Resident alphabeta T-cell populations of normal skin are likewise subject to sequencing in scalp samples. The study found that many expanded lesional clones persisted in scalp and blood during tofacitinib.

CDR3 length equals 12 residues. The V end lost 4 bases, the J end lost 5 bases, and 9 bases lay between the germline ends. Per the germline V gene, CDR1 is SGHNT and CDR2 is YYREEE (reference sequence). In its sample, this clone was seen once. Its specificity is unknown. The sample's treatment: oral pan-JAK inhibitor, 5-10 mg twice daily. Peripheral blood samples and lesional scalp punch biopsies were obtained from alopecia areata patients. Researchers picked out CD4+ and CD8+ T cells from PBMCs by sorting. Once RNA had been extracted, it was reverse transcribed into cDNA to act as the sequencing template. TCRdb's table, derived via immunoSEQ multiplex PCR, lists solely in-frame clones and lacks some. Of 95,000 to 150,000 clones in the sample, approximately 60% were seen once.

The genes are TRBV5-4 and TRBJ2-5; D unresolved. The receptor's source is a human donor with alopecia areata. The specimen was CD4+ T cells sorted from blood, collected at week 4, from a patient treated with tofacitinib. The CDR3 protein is CASSVARETQYF. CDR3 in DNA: TGTGCCAGCAGCGTGGCACGGGAGACCCAGTACTTC.